A single sample is the source of the 32 T cell receptor beta chains below, sequenced in a study of CD8+ T cells in alopecia areata. In each case, RNA was isolated and then reverse transcribed into cDNA as the sequencing template. TCRdb's copy holds only in-frame clones and misses some; the assay was immunoSEQ multiplex PCR. The sample records about 160,000 clones, more than 45% being singletons. Sample: CD4+ T cells sorted from blood. These receptors all come from a human donor with alopecia areata.

This sequence joins TRBV30 and TRBJ2-4; D might be TRBD1 (6 bases). This CDR3 has 12 residues. The V gene lost 4 bases and the J gene lost 8 bases, with 12 bases spanning the gap. Germline V CDR1 and CDR2: GTSNPN, SVGIG (reference sequence). Here the CDR3 reads CAWNQGQDIQYF. DNA of the CDR3: TGTGCCTGGAATCAGGGGCAGGACATTCAGTACTTC.

The chain recombines TRBV4-1 with TRBJ2-3; D is undetermined. Trimming stripped 8 bases from V and 0 bases from J, with 9 bases between. The CDR3 spans 13 residues. Germline V gene lookup returns CDR1 MGHRA and CDR2 YSYEKL. The CDR3 protein is CASHSSSTDTQYF. CDR3 in DNA: TGCGCCAGCCACTCGTCGAGCACAGATACGCAGTATTTT.

There are a few counts of this clone. The chain has TRBV11-2 and TRBJ2-3; D is unresolved. This CDR3 contains 12 residues. Germline CDR1 reads SGHAT; CDR2 reads FQNNGV. The V end lost 4 bases, the J end lost 5 bases, and 7 bases lay between the germline ends. CDR3 residues: CASSSRIDTQYF. The CDR3 DNA reads as TGTGCCAGCAGCTCTCGAATAGATACGCAGTATTTT.

The V gene is TRBV7-9, the J gene TRBJ1-2, with no clear D. Germline values: CDR1 SEHNR, CDR2 FQNEAQ (reference sequence). The V and J ends lost 1 base and 4 bases respectively, with 7 bases between them. The CDR3 contains 13 residues. CDR3 loop: CASSLERIYGYTF. CDR3 sequence (DNA): TGTGCCAGCAGCTTAGAACGGATCTATGGCTACACCTTC.

V is TRBV6-6 and J is TRBJ2-5, with D perhaps TRBD2 (5 bases). V was clipped by 5 bases and J by 7 bases, with 20 bases between them. Germline V gives CDR1 MNHNY, CDR2 SVGAGI (reference sequence). CDR3 size: 15 residues. The CDR3 here is CASSHPTSSEGTQYF. DNA of the CDR3: TGTGCCAGCAGTCACCCCACCAGCAGCGAGGGGACCCAGTACTTC.

The chain combines TRBV28 with TRBJ2-1; 8 bases map to TRBD2. There are 15 residues in the CDR3. CDR1 is MDHEN, CDR2 SYDVKM, per germline. J lost 1 base, V lost 5 bases, and 4 bases had no gene match. This CDR3 is CASSIAGKSYNEQFF. CDR3 nucleotides: TGTGCCAGCAGTATAGCGGGAAAGTCCTACAATGAGCAGTTCTTC.

Comments on this clone: The same CDR3 can be traced to other DNA sequences in this sample. The CDR3 DNA follows: TGCAGCGTTGGGCTGGGCGAGACCCAGTACTTC. This sequence encodes CSVGLGETQYF. The rearrangement links TRBV29-1 to TRBJ2-5; no reliable D call. V gave up 4 bases and J gave up 5 bases, with 8 bases separating them. The CDR3 runs 11 residues. The germline gives CDR1 SQVTM, CDR2 ANQGSEA.

The chain combines TRBV7-3 with TRBJ2-1; 9 nucleotides match TRBD2. This CDR3 has 15 residues. V was pared by 2 bases and J by 8 bases, with 7 bases of the junction left unmatched. Germline V gene sequence: CDR1 SGHTA, CDR2 FQGTGA. CDR3 bases: TGTGCCAGCAGCTTATTCGCGGGAGGGTTTTATGAGCAGTTCTTC. Translated, it gives CASSLFAGGFYEQFF.

The chain uses TRBV5-1 and TRBJ2-7; D possibly matches TRBD1 or TRBD2 (5 bases each). Germline CDR1 is SGHRS and CDR2 is YFSETQ. This CDR3 contains 14 residues. Between the trimmed V and J ends, which lost 0 bases and 7 bases, there was a span of 14 bases. The CDR3 loop reads CASSLERGLGEQYF. The CDR3 coding sequence is TGCGCCAGCAGCTTGGAACGGGGCTTGGGGGAGCAGTACTTC.

This clone was counted only a few times. The chain is built from TRBV5-1 and TRBJ2-7; TRBD2 agrees at 10 bases. The trim removed 2 bases at V and 3 bases at J, leaving 5 bases unmatched. Germline V lookup: CDR1 SGHRS, CDR2 YFSETQ. The CDR3 spans 15 residues. The CDR3 protein is CASSFSTSGNYEQYF. DNA of the CDR3: TGCGCCAGCAGCTTCAGCACTAGCGGGAACTACGAGCAGTACTTC.

This chain links TRBV29-1 with TRBJ2-5; 10 bases are shared with TRBD2. From germline, CDR1 is SQVTM and CDR2 ANQGSEA. V gave up 7 bases and J gave up 1 base; unmatched junction bases: 3. This CDR3 region has 13 residues. CDR3 coding DNA: TGCAGCGGTAGCGGGAGGCTCCAAGAGACCCAGTACTTC. Amino acid sequence: CSGSGRLQETQYF.

This clone was recorded only once. A junction boundary mismatches the germline segment, possibly from a read error. The chain employs TRBV7-7 and TRBJ2-1; D is perhaps TRBD2 (6 bases). The CDR3 totals 13 residues. Germline CDR1 SSHAT, CDR2 FNYEAQ (reference sequence). CDR3 nucleotides: TGTGCTAGCAGCTTAGAGCGGGCGGCAGAGCAGTTCTTC. Its translation: CASSLERAAEQFF.

About this clone itself: Other DNA sequences in this sample translate to the same CDR3. V gene TRBV29-1 combines with J gene TRBJ2-1; no clear D gene. From germline, CDR1 is SQVTM and CDR2 ANQGSEA. The CDR3 is 13 residues long. V dropped 4 bases and J dropped 0 bases, with 7 bases sitting between them. The CDR3 protein is CSVAGSSYNEQFF. In DNA form, the CDR3 reads TGCAGCGTTGCGGGTAGCTCCTACAATGAGCAGTTCTTC.

The V gene is TRBV29-1, the J gene TRBJ2-5; unclear D gene. CDR1 and CDR2 (germline): SQVTM, ANQGSEA. V was shortened by 2 bases and J by 2 bases, with 6 bases between the two germline ends. The CDR3 spans 12 residues. This CDR3 reads CSVEKGQETQYF. The CDR3 DNA follows: TGCAGCGTTGAAAAGGGACAAGAGACCCAGTACTTC.

The V call is TRBV5-6, the J call TRBJ2-1; 7 bases fit TRBD1. The CDR3 spans 13 residues. The V gene's germline CDR1 is SGHDT and CDR2 YYEEEE. V lost 3 bases and J lost 8; bases outside the gene matches: 5. The CDR3 nucleotides read TGTGCCAGCAGCTGGAACAGGGGTGATGAGCAGTTCTTC. Amino acids: CASSWNRGDEQFF.

This sequence joins TRBV7-3 and TRBJ2-5; TRBD1 is a possible D gene (6 bases). This CDR3 comprises 13 residues. Trimming left V 3 bases short and J 5 bases short, with 10 bases between. Looked up from germline, CDR1 is SGHTA and CDR2 is FQGTGA. The CDR3 is CASSFTGTETQYF. In DNA, the CDR3 is TGTGCCAGCAGCTTCACAGGGACCGAGACCCAGTACTTC.

The chain carries TRBV11-2 and TRBJ2-3; the D gene is possibly TRBD1 (6 bases). The CDR3 covers 13 residues. Deletions cut 1 base from V and 4 bases from J, with 6 bases between. The V gene's germline CDR1 is SGHAT and CDR2 FQNNGV. As DNA, the CDR3 is TGTGCCAGCAGCTTAGGGACAGCAGATACGCAGTATTTT. This sequence encodes CASSLGTADTQYF.

This clone occurred a few times. The chain employs TRBV5-1 and TRBJ2-7; D is ambiguous. CDR1 is SGHRS, CDR2 YFSETQ, per germline. The CDR3 contains 14 residues. V lost 0 bases and J 2 bases, leaving 9 bases between the germline ends. CDR3 residues: CASSLDAPTYEQYF. In nucleotides, the CDR3 is TGCGCCAGCAGCTTGGATGCGCCGACCTACGAGCAGTACTTC.

This clone appeared a few times. V is TRBV19 and J is TRBJ2-7; 10 nucleotides line up with TRBD1. The V gene's germline CDR1 is LNHDA and CDR2 SQIVND (reference sequence). Trimming cost V 6 bases and J 4 bases; bases outside gene matches: 3. CDR3 length: 13 amino acids. The CDR3 here is CASRGTGVYEQYF. The CDR3 region has the DNA TGTGCCAGTAGGGGGACAGGGGTATACGAGCAGTACTTC.

The chain has TRBV5-4 and TRBJ1-5; 7 bases map to TRBD1. The V and J ends lost 4 bases and 6 bases, in that order; junction bases with no gene match: 10. The CDR3 sequence is 15 residues long. Germline lookup yields CDR1 SGHNT and CDR2 YYREEE (reference sequence). CDR3 DNA sequence: TGTGCCAGCAGCGTCACAGGGGATCGTCCTCAGCCCCAGCATTTT. This gives the protein CASSVTGDRPQPQHF.

This clone was detected only a few times. This rearrangement joins TRBV21-1 to TRBJ2-1; the table's D call, TRBD1, was not checked against the DNA. TRBV21-1 is deemed a pseudogene. This CDR3 has 13 residues. CDR3 bases: TGTGCCAGCAACTACCCACAGGGCCGCCGGCAGTTCTTC. Protein product: CASNYPQGRRQFF.

This clone was counted once. Other DNA variants within this sample encode the same CDR3. The V call is TRBV9, the J call TRBJ1-2; D not certain. The CDR3 runs 11 residues. V lost 3 bases, J lost 8 bases, and 8 bases lay in between. CDR1 SGDLS and CDR2 YYNGEE come from the germline V gene. In DNA form, the CDR3 reads TGTGCCAGCAGCGCAGGTGGGGGCTACACCTTC. This encodes CASSAGGGYTF.

This clone turned up a few times. The chain links TRBV29-1 to TRBJ2-1, with 7 bases fitting TRBD2. Germline CDR1 SQVTM, CDR2 ANQGSEA. This CDR3 region has 17 residues. V shed 2 bases and J 0 bases; nucleotides not matched to a gene: 10. CDR3: CSVELEGLTSSYNEQFF. In DNA form, the CDR3 reads TGCAGCGTTGAATTGGAGGGACTAACTAGCTCCTACAATGAGCAGTTCTTC.

The rearrangement joins TRBV5-1 to TRBJ2-5, with D maybe TRBD2 (6 bases). CDR1 and CDR2 from the germline V gene are SGHRS and YFSETQ. This CDR3 spans 14 amino acids. Between the trimmed V and J ends, which lost 7 bases and 2 bases, there was a span of 15 bases. In DNA form, the CDR3 reads TGCGCCAGCTCAGAACTTAGCGGTCAAGAGACCCAGTACTTC. This gives the protein CASSELSGQETQYF. The variable domain in full, completed from reference TRBV5-1 and TRBJ2-5, reads KAGVTQTPRYLIKTRGQQVTLSCSPISGHRSVSWYQQTPGQGLQFLFEYFSETQRNKGNFPGRFSGRQFSNSRSEMNVSTLELGDSALYLCASSELSGQETQYFGPGTRLLVL.

This clone has just one count. The rearrangement uses TRBV28 and TRBJ2-1, with D possibly being TRBD2 (6 bases). The CDR3 contains 16 residues. With 4 bases removed from V and 10 bases from J, the gap between germline ends came to 23 bases. The germline gives CDR1 MDHEN, CDR2 SYDVKM. The CDR3 is CASSSPVTRAIGEQFF. CDR3 nucleotides: TGTGCCAGCAGTTCCCCGGTGACTAGAGCGATCGGGGAGCAGTTCTTC.

The sample holds one count of this clone. This sequence joins TRBV5-1 and TRBJ1-1; a weak D match, TRBD1 (5 bases). Germline V gene data show CDR1 as SGHRS and CDR2 as YFSETQ. This CDR3 contains 16 residues. V was shortened by 0 bases and J by 5 bases, with 17 bases between the two germline ends. The chain's CDR3 is CASSLEGAQRKTEAFF. The CDR3 coding sequence is TGCGCCAGCAGCTTGGAAGGGGCTCAAAGGAAAACTGAAGCTTTCTTT.

This clone was observed a few times. The chain is built from TRBV29-1 and TRBJ2-1, with 7 bases matching TRBD2. With 8 bases clipped from V and 0 bases from J, the junction kept 10 bases outside the gene matches. The CDR3 runs to 15 residues. Germline CDR1 and CDR2: SQVTM and ANQGSEA. CDR3 sequence: CSSIGGTASYNEQFF. The CDR3 DNA reads TGCAGCTCAATCGGGGGGACGGCCTCCTACAATGAGCAGTTCTTC.

This clone was observed a handful of times. This chain connects TRBV29-1 to TRBJ2-3; 10 positions agree with TRBD1. Looked up from germline, CDR1 is SQVTM and CDR2 is ANQGSEA. The CDR3 has 14 residues. V gave up 7 bases and J gave up 3 bases; unmatched junction bases: 7. CDR3 bases: TGCAGCGGGGAAGACAGGGGGCTTACAGATACGCAGTATTTT. This codes for CSGEDRGLTDTQYF.

This clone was recorded only once. The CDR3 DNA is TGTGCCAGCAGTCCCCCGGGGACAGTATACAATGAGCAGTTCTTC. It yields the protein CASSPPGTVYNEQFF. J is TRBJ2-1 and V is TRBV6-5; 7 bases are a match to TRBD1. Per the germline V gene, CDR1 is MNHEY and CDR2 is SVGAGI. V dropped 5 bases and J dropped 4; count of bases not matched to a gene: 8. The CDR3 loop spans 15 amino acids.

The chain is built from TRBV27 and TRBJ2-1; 7 bases align to TRBD2. Germline-derived CDR1 and CDR2 are MNHEY and SMNVEV (reference sequence). Unmatched junction bases numbered 12, after V lost 4 bases and J lost 6 bases. This CDR3 spans 16 amino acids. CDR3 region: CASSSYPGGGSNEQFF. DNA of the CDR3: TGTGCCAGCAGTTCTTACCCGGGAGGCGGGTCCAATGAGCAGTTCTTC.

This clone has more than one count but fewer than ten. CDR3: CSVVRGLNTEAFF. The CDR3 DNA follows: TGCAGCGTTGTTCGAGGGCTGAACACTGAAGCTTTCTTT. The chain joins TRBV29-1 to TRBJ1-1; D unresolved. The CDR3 length is 13 residues. CDR1 is SQVTM, CDR2 ANQGSEA, per germline. V lost 4 bases to trimming and J lost 0 bases, with 9 bases between them. Together with reference TRBV29-1 and TRBJ1-1, the CDR3 gives the full variable domain: SAVISQKPSRDICQRGTSLTIQCQVDSQVTMMFWYRQQPGQSLTLIATANQGSEATYESGFVIDKFPISRPNLTFSTLTVSNMSPEDSSIYLCSVVRGLNTEAFFGQGTRLTVV.

This clone was detected a few times. The chain combines TRBV29-1 with TRBJ1-1, with D perhaps TRBD1 (6 bases). Germline V gives CDR1 SQVTM, CDR2 ANQGSEA. Trimming pared 7 bases from V and 6 bases from J, leaving 21 bases between. CDR3 length: 14 amino acids. The CDR3 protein is CSAAKDSGASEAFF. Here the CDR3 DNA reads TGCAGCGCAGCGAAGGACAGTGGGGCGTCTGAAGCTTTCTTT. The variable domain in full, with the rest retrieved from reference TRBV29-1 and TRBJ1-1, is SAVISQKPSRDICQRGTSLTIQCQVDSQVTMMFWYRQQPGQSLTLIATANQGSEATYESGFVIDKFPISRPNLTFSTLTVSNMSPEDSSIYLCSAAKDSGASEAFFGQGTRLTVV.